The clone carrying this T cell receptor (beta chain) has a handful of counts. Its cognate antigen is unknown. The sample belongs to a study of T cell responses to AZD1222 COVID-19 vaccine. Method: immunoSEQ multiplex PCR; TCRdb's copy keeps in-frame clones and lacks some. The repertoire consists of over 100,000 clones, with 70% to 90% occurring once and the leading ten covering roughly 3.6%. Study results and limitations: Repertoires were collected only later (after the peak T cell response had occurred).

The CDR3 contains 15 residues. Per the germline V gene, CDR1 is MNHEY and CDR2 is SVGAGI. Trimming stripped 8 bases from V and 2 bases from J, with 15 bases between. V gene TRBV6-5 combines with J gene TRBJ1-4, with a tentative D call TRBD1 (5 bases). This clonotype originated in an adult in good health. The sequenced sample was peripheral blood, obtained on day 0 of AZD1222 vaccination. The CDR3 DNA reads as TGTGCCAGCTCGAGTCAGGGCAGGACTAATGAAAAACTGTTTTTT. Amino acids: CASSSQGRTNEKLFF.